Sequencing of this T cell receptor (beta chain) was carried out in a study of Graves' ophthalmopathy and Graves' hyperthyroidism. Whole-study context: The authors defined stable hyperthyroidism as no ophthalmopathy within 18 months of follow-up. The study's findings and limits: As the model predicted ophthalmopathy progression, it achieved a sensitivity of approximately 65% and a specificity of 72.22%.

Among the hyperthyroidism patients, all were newly diagnosed, aged 18 to 65, with under 2 months' duration. Pregnant or lactating patients and those with other autoimmune diseases or uncontrolled infections were excluded. The study amplified TCR beta CDR3 regions using RNA transcripts. Amplification began with first-round RT-PCR using HTBI primers, then second-round multiplex PCR was performed. TCRdb reprocessed the multiplex PCR reads via MiXCR and lists one record per CDR3 protein. The data contain approximately 1.2 million distinct CDR3 sequences, about 38% of them singletons. This CDR3 has 14 residues. Trimming took 6 bases from V and 8 from J; bases not matched to a gene: 7. This clonotype was picked up many times. The antigen remains undetermined.

This receptor was taken from an adult man with Graves' hyperthyroidism. The rearrangement joins TRBV12-3 or TRBV12-4 to TRBJ1-6; 7 nucleotides match TRBD1. Sequencing was carried out using peripheral blood or thyroid tissue (not recorded which). CDR3 coding DNA: TGTGCCAGCAGCCTAGGACAGGAGCATTCACCCCTCCACTTT. It yields the protein CASSLGQEHSPLHF.